Sequencing of this T cell receptor beta chain was carried out in a study of cytomegalovirus exposure and HLA in healthy donors. The PCR had 60 Vbeta and 13 Jbeta primers. Sequencing was performed with immunoSEQ multiplex PCR; in TCRdb, only in-frame clones are kept and a portion is missing. The sample includes about 170,000 clones, roughly 80% of them seen just once. Looked up from germline, CDR1 is MGHDK and CDR2 is SYGVNS. V was shortened by 7 bases and J by 3 bases, with 3 bases between the two germline ends. The CDR3 has 11 amino acids. This sequence joins TRBV25-1 and TRBJ2-2; D unclear. The sample was PBMCs. The sequence derives from a male donor in good health and CMV-seronegative. The CDR3 sequence is CASTHTGELFF. CDR3 DNA sequence: TGTGCCAGCACTCACACCGGGGAGCTGTTTTTT.